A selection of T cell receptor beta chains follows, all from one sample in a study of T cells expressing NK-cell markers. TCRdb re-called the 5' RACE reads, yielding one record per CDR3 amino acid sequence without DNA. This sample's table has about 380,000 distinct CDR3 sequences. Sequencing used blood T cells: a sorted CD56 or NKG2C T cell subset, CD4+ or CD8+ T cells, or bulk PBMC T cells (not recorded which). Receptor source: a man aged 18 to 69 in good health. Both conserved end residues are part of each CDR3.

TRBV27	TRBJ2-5	CASRTGQGTQYF
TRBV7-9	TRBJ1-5	CASSLYQGQPQHF
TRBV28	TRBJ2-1	CASSLGGASGSYNEQFF
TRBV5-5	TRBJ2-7	CASSQLPTNEQYF
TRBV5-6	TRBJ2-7	CASSPGSPLSEQYF
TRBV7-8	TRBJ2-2	CASSLVGGWTGELFF
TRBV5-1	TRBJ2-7	CASSSDLGNRVSYEQYF
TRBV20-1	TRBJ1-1	CSGVGDTEAFF
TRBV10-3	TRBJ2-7	CAISDIGERVSYEQYF
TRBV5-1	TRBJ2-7	CASSLRTSGGRSYEQYF
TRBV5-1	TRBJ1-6	CASSLDDRASLHF
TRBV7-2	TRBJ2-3	CASSSFTTSTDTQYF
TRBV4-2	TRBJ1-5	CASSQLRDSHQPQHF
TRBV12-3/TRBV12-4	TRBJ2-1	CASIKGGTLNEQFF
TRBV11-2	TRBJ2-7	CASSFGRSYEQYF
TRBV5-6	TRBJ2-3	CASSGANEDTQYF
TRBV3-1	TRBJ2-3	CASSLAGGPKDTQYF
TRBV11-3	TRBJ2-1	CASSLLFGTGNEQFF
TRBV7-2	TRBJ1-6	CASSLGRDRRNSPLHF
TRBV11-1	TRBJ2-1	CASHSGGVSSYNEQFF
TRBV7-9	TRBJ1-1	CASSFDGGKAFF
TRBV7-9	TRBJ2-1	CASSDNYLLLGNEQFF
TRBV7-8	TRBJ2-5	CASRAGTQIGETQYF
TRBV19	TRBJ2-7	CASSTFSGYEQYF
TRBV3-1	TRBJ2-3	CASSRSDRVADTQYF
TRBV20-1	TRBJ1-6	CSASKPRGINSPLHF
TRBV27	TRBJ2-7	CASSVGQGWSDEQYF
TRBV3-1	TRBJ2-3	CASSPRLAGGPTDTQYF
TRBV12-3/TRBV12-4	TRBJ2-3	CASSFRGGDTDTQYF
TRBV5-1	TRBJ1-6	CASSSRPGLNSPLHF
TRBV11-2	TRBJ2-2	CASSQLAANSRGELFF
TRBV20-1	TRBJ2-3	CSAPGTSRLRTDTQYF
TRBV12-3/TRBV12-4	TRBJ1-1	CASTTRGGTVEAFF
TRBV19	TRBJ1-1	CASRQGITEAFF
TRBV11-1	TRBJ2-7	CASSPYKDSYEQYF
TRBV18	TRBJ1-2	CASSPGTGGLSGYGYTF
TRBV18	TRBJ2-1	CASSRDQGWDEQFF
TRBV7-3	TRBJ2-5	CASSLGRGSEKTQYF
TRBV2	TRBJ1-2	CASSKDNIQSYGYTF
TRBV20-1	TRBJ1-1	CSARGPRGNAEAFF
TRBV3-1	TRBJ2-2	CASSQDYTNTGELFF